The source of this TCR beta chain is a study of blood T cells in healthy people across ages. Points from the study as a whole: Naive T cell percentage and TCR beta diversity correlated strongly. Diversity estimates drawn from one million T cells were deemed underestimates. There were more naive CD4+ cells and higher diversity in long-lived donors than in aged donors.

No fewer than 6.5 million PBMCs went into each sample. Next came a second PCR, run for about 7 to 11 cycles, which used a sample-barcoded 5' primer along with a J-beta primer mix. TCRdb fed the 5' RACE reads into MiXCR, producing one record per CDR3 protein. The sample has 1.5 million to 2 million distinct CDR3 sequences, about 30% seen once. This clonotype appeared many times. Its matching antigen is unknown. This receptor was obtained from a woman in her twenties or thirties in good health. The source material was blood.

The CDR3 DNA follows: TGTGCCAGCAGCTTCTTAATCTGGACTGGCGATTCGACCCAGTACTTC. It specifies CASSFLIWTGDSTQYF. V usage is TRBV7-9 and J usage is TRBJ2-5; D might be TRBD2 (5 bases). The CDR3 runs to 16 residues. Trimming took 3 bases from V and 7 from J, leaving 21 bases between them. CDR1 and CDR2 (germline): SEHNR, FQNEAQ (reference sequence).